These 18 T cell receptor beta chains share one sample of origin, sequenced in a study of T cell changes during pregnancy in multiple sclerosis. Produced via immunoSEQ multiplex PCR; TCRdb's table is partial and in-frame only. This sample yields 65,000 to 85,000 clones, of which about 92% are seen a single time; around 0.22% belongs to the top ten. Material: CD4+ T cells from peripheral blood mononuclear cells, obtained before pregnancy. These receptors were obtained from a female donor with multiple sclerosis, enrolled in a pregnancy study.

The rearrangement links TRBV2 to TRBJ2-1; 15 nucleotides align to TRBD2. Germline V gene data show CDR1 as SNHLY and CDR2 as FYNNEI. Losses at the gene ends were 1 base for V and 8 bases for J; bases not matched to a gene: 6. This CDR3 contains 17 residues. CDR3 residues: CASSEVWTSGRAYEQFF. The CDR3 DNA reads TGTGCCAGCAGTGAAGTATGGACTAGCGGGAGGGCCTATGAGCAGTTCTTC.

This clone occurred a few times. The chain is built from TRBV11-2 and TRBJ1-3; D is ambiguous. V lost 0 bases, J lost 2 bases, and 8 bases lay in between. The CDR3 spans 15 residues. Germline V gene lookup returns CDR1 SGHAT and CDR2 FQNNGV. This chain's CDR3 is CASSLERGAGNTIYF. As DNA, the CDR3 is TGTGCCAGCAGCTTAGAAAGAGGCGCTGGAAACACCATATATTTT.

The chain employs TRBV7-2 and TRBJ1-6; tentative D call: TRBD1 (6 bases). The CDR3 has 16 residues. Trimming pared 3 bases from V and 0 bases from J, leaving 9 bases between. In germline, CDR1 is SGHTA, CDR2 FQGNSA. The CDR3 sequence is CASSFTGSSYNSPLHF. In nucleotides, the CDR3 is TGTGCCAGCAGCTTTACAGGGAGCTCCTATAATTCACCCCTCCACTTT.

The chain links TRBV6-6 to TRBJ2-2, with 8 bases matching TRBD1. In germline, CDR1 is MNHNY, CDR2 SVGAGI (reference sequence). CDR3 length equals 16 residues. V was clipped by 6 bases and J by 0 bases; unmatched bases: 6. The CDR3 protein is CASSTQGAANTGELFF. The DNA for the CDR3 is TGTGCCAGCAGCACCCAGGGGGCGGCGAACACCGGGGAGCTGTTTTTT.

V usage is TRBV2 and J usage is TRBJ2-2; D is undetermined. V lost 4 bases to trimming and J lost 7 bases, with 13 bases between them. The germline gives CDR1 SNHLY, CDR2 FYNNEI. The CDR3 sequence is 14 residues long. The CDR3 is CASSVGPANGELFF. CDR3 sequence (DNA): TGTGCCAGCAGTGTGGGCCCCGCTAACGGGGAGCTGTTTTTT.

This clone was recorded only once. The chain is built from TRBV19 and TRBJ1-4, with a tentative D call TRBD1 (5 bases). V lost 7 bases and J 4 bases, leaving 10 bases between the germline ends. The V gene's germline CDR1 is LNHDA and CDR2 SQIVND (reference sequence). The length of the CDR3 is 13 residues. The CDR3 spells CASNAGHNEKLFF. CDR3 sequence (DNA): TGTGCCAGTAACGCAGGGCATAATGAAAAACTGTTTTTT.

This rearrangement joins TRBV5-4 to TRBJ1-2; TRBD1 aligns across 10 bases. This CDR3 is 14 amino acids long. Germline trimming cut 0 bases from V and 7 bases from J; bases unmatched to any gene: 3. Germline V gene data show CDR1 as SGHNT and CDR2 as YYREEE (reference sequence). The CDR3 loop is CASSLGDRGRGYTF. CDR3 DNA sequence: TGTGCCAGCAGCTTGGGGGACAGGGGACGTGGCTACACCTTC.

J is TRBJ1-5 and V is TRBV18; weak D call: TRBD1 (6 bases). The CDR3 is 15 residues long. CDR1 is KGHSH and CDR2 is LQKENI in the germline V gene. Trimming removed 3 bases from V and 6 bases from J, with 15 bases in between. CDR3: CASSPQRGLGQPQHF. The CDR3 nucleotides read TGTGCCAGCTCACCTCAAAGGGGGTTGGGTCAGCCCCAGCATTTT.

The genes are TRBV5-1 and TRBJ2-3, with 12 bases aligning to TRBD2. The trim removed 5 bases at V and 3 bases at J, leaving 10 bases unmatched. The germline V gene encodes CDR1 SGHRS and CDR2 YFSETQ. The CDR3 has 17 amino acids. This CDR3 is CASRTATSGRNTDTQYF. The DNA of the CDR3 is TGCGCCAGCAGGACAGCGACTAGCGGGAGAAATACAGATACGCAGTATTTT. The whole variable domain, remainder taken from reference TRBV5-1 and TRBJ2-3, is KAGVTQTPRYLIKTRGQQVTLSCSPISGHRSVSWYQQTPGQGLQFLFEYFSETQRNKGNFPGRFSGRQFSNSRSEMNVSTLELGDSALYLCASRTATSGRNTDTQYFGPGTRLTVL.

The chain uses TRBV18 and TRBJ2-7; TRBD2 matches 14 bases. CDR1 and CDR2 from the germline V gene are KGHSH and LQKENI. The junction had 7 bases not matched to a gene; V was cut back by 4 bases and J by 5 bases. The CDR3 has 16 residues. The CDR3 protein is CASSQRLAGGNHEQYF. CDR3 DNA sequence: TGTGCCAGCTCACAGAGACTAGCGGGAGGGAATCACGAGCAGTACTTC. The full variable domain, completed using reference TRBV18 and TRBJ2-7, is NAGVMQNPRHLVRRRGQEARLRCSPMKGHSHVYWYRQLPEEGLKFMVYLQKENIIDESGMPKERFSAEFPKEGPSILRIQQVVRGDSAAYFCASSQRLAGGNHEQYFGPGTRLTVT.

This sequence joins TRBV9 and TRBJ2-2; 8 positions agree with TRBD1. Looked up from germline, CDR1 is SGDLS and CDR2 is YYNGEE. This CDR3 comprises 14 residues. J was trimmed by 6 bases and V by 6 bases; bases with no gene match: 7. CDR3 DNA: TGTGCCAGCACCCCGGACAGGGCTCCCGGGGAGCTGTTTTTT. Protein: CASTPDRAPGELFF. Using reference TRBV9 and TRBJ2-2 for the parts outside the CDR3, the full variable domain is DSGVTQTPKHLITATGQRVTLRCSPRSGDLSVYWYQQSLDQGLQFLIQYYNGEERAKGNILERFSAQQFPDLHSELNLSSLELGDSALYFCASTPDRAPGELFFGEGSRLTVL.

The genes are TRBV7-8 and TRBJ1-2; no clear D gene. This CDR3 comprises 16 residues. V lost 5 bases and J 0 bases, leaving 16 bases between the germline ends. In germline, CDR1 is SGHVS, CDR2 FQNEAQ. CDR3 sequence: CASSKESGWANYGYTF. Written as DNA, the CDR3 is TGTGCCAGCAGCAAAGAGTCGGGATGGGCTAACTATGGCTACACCTTC.

V usage is TRBV28 and J usage is TRBJ2-2; 10 bases match TRBD1. Germline CDR1 and CDR2: MDHEN and SYDVKM. This CDR3 has 15 residues. V lost 8 bases and J lost 5; bases outside the gene matches: 8. The CDR3 nucleotides read TGTGCCAGCGGGAGGGACAGGGGTTGGACCGGGGAGCTGTTTTTT. Its translation: CASGRDRGWTGELFF.

This sequence joins TRBV2 and TRBJ2-3; maybe TRBD2 (6 bases). The length of the CDR3 is 15 residues. The V end was cut by 4 bases, the J end by 5 bases, with 16 bases between. Germline lookup yields CDR1 SNHLY and CDR2 FYNNEI. CDR3 protein: CASSGGLPPGDTQYF. The CDR3 nucleotides read TGTGCCAGCAGTGGGGGACTGCCCCCAGGAGATACGCAGTATTTT.

This clone was seen once. The rearrangement joins TRBV5-4 to TRBJ2-6, with 7 bases aligning to TRBD1. Looked up from germline, CDR1 is SGHNT and CDR2 is YYREEE (reference sequence). J lost 1 base, V lost 4 bases, and 2 bases had no gene match. This CDR3 is built from 15 residues. DNA for the CDR3: TGTGCCAGCAGCCCGGACAGGTCTGGGGCCAACGTCCTGACTTTC. This gives the protein CASSPDRSGANVLTF.

CDR3 bases: TGTGCCAGCAGCCAACCGGGACTAGCGGGCGGGAATACCCAGTACTTC. It encodes CASSQPGLAGGNTQYF. The V and J genes are TRBV4-2 and TRBJ2-5; 12 bases agree with TRBD2. The germline CDR1 and CDR2 sequences are LGHNA and YNFKEQ. This CDR3 spans 16 amino acids. The trim removed 2 bases at V and 8 bases at J, leaving 9 bases unmatched.

The V gene is TRBV5-1, the J gene TRBJ2-5; TRBD1 might be the D (6 bases). The CDR3 runs 15 residues. Looked up from germline, CDR1 is SGHRS and CDR2 is YFSETQ. Between the trimmed V and J ends, which lost 3 bases and 4 bases, there was a span of 16 bases. The CDR3 DNA sequence: TGCGCCAGCAGCTCTGCAGGGAGCAGGGGAGAGACCCAGTACTTC. Protein sequence: CASSSAGSRGETQYF.

The chain couples TRBV19 to TRBJ1-5, with TRBD1 matching 9 bases. CDR1 and CDR2 (germline): LNHDA, SQIVND (reference sequence). V was pared by 5 bases and J by 0 bases, with 17 bases of the junction left unmatched. This CDR3 has 20 amino acids. The CDR3: CASSSKPLFTTGGSNQPQHF. The CDR3 region has the DNA TGTGCCAGTAGTTCAAAGCCTCTTTTCACGACAGGGGGTAGCAATCAGCCCCAGCATTTT.